The clone carrying this T cell receptor beta chain was counted between two and nine times. Its antigen is unidentified. The data were taken from a study of cytomegalovirus exposure and HLA in healthy donors. Study-wide results and limits: The authors judged a highly shared variant cluster likely a sequencing artifact. V- and J-gene trimming in TCR beta was tied to a missense DCLRE1C variant by an analysis performed later. Common viral pathogens seemed to be connected with several of the most significant clusters, according to a later analysis.

Trimming took off 3 bases at V and 5 bases at J, with 8 bases between the two ends. In germline, CDR1 is SQVTM, CDR2 ANQGSEA. CDR3 length: 11 amino acids. PCR was performed using 60 Vbeta and 13 Jbeta primers. TCRdb's table, derived via immunoSEQ multiplex PCR, lists solely in-frame clones and lacks some. The top ten hold less than 3% of the sample, which has about 110,000 clones, roughly 70% seen once. The specimen was PBMCs. The sequence was obtained from a male donor in good health and CMV-seropositive. The chain uses TRBV29-1 and TRBJ2-7, with D perhaps TRBD1 (7 bases). This chain's CDR3 is CSVDRGDEQYF. The CDR3 region has the DNA TGCAGCGTTGACAGGGGGGACGAGCAGTACTTC.